This TCR beta chain is drawn from a study of blood T cell repertoires in COVID-19. Study-level background: The United States, Italy and Spain were the sources of the acute and convalescent COVID-19 samples.

Trimming took 0 bases from V and 4 from J, leaving 10 bases between them. CDR1 SGDLS and CDR2 YYNGEE come from the germline V gene. This CDR3 comprises 14 residues. The assay was immunoSEQ multiplex PCR, and TCRdb's table has in-frame clones only and misses some. The sample contains around 290,000 clones, 80% to 90% of which appear only once. The sequence came from a woman in her 70s with COVID-19, enrolled during active disease. The chain joins TRBV9 to TRBJ1-2; D is perhaps TRBD1 (6 bases). Sequencing was carried out using peripheral blood. In DNA form, the CDR3 reads TGTGCCAGCAGCGTAGGGGCAGGGGCCTATGGCTACACCTTC. Its translation is CASSVGAGAYGYTF.